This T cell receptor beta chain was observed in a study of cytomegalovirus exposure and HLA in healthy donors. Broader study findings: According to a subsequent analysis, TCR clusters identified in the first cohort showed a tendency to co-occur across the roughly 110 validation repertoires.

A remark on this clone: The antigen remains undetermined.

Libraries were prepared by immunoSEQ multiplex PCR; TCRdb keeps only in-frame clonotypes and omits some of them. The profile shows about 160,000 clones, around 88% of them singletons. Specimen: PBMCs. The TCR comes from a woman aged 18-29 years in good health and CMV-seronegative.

The CDR3 coding sequence is TGCGCCAGCAGCCAAGAAGAAAGGCGAGACAGGGTGAACACTGAAGCTTTCTTT. Translation gives CASSQEERRDRVNTEAFF. The chain couples TRBV4-1 to TRBJ1-1, with 7 bases that match TRBD1. In germline, CDR1 is MGHRA, CDR2 YSYEKL. V lost 0 bases, J lost 0 bases, and 10 bases stayed unmatched. The CDR3 covers 18 residues.